A selection of T cell receptor beta chains follows, all from one sample in a study of shared clonotypes between healthy human individuals. Here immunoSEQ multiplex PCR was the method, and the copy in TCRdb shows in-frame clones only, minus some. The repertoire consists of about 2.4 million clones, with under 95% occurring once and the leading ten covering approximately 0.35%. Material: naive CD4+ T cells from PBMCs. The receptors here all came from a man between 18 and 35 years old in good health. Some clones in this sample may be carry-over from other donors' samples. Each CDR3 is given with its conserved first and last residue. Each record gives: V gene, CDR3 length, D gene, J gene, clone size, CDR3 protein, CDR3 DNA. The D gene is left open where the match is weak. Clone size is given for some rows only: seen once, a few or many times, or a class if the clone is expanded.

TRBV6-4	12	-	TRBJ1-2	-	CASTGAGGGYTF	TGTGCCAGCACGGGGGCAGGAGGGGGCTACACCTTC
TRBV5-8	16	TRBD2	TRBJ2-2	-	CASRTSGRASTGELFF	TGTGCCAGCAGGACTAGCGGGAGGGCGTCCACCGGGGAGCTGTTTTTT
TRBV9	15	TRBD1	TRBJ1-2	-	CASSEGQGAGYGYTF	TGTGCCAGCAGCGAGGGACAGGGGGCAGGCTATGGCTACACCTTC
TRBV19	16	-	TRBJ2-3	-	CASSSLDGRRWDTQYF	TGTGCCAGTAGTAGCCTAGACGGAAGGCGGTGGGATACGCAGTATTTT
TRBV19	13	-	TRBJ1-2	-	CASSIGRNYGYTF	TGTGCCAGTAGTATTGGGAGAAACTATGGCTACACCTTC
TRBV6-1	20	TRBD1	TRBJ1-5	-	CASRERGQGARRRGDQPQHF	TGTGCCAGCAGGGAAAGGGGACAGGGGGCGAGGCGGCGTGGGGATCAGCCCCAGCATTTT
TRBV12-5	19	TRBD2	TRBJ2-3	-	CASGVIELAGGRRTDTQYF	TGTGCTAGTGGTGTCATCGAGCTAGCGGGAGGTCGACGCACAGATACGCAGTATTTT
TRBV7-8	15	TRBD2	TRBJ2-7	-	CASSQQRGGSYEQYF	TGTGCCAGCAGCCAGCAACGGGGGGGCTCCTACGAGCAGTACTTC
TRBV7-2	15	-	TRBJ1-2	-	CASSLSGGANYGYTF	TGTGCCAGCAGCTTATCCGGGGGTGCGAACTATGGCTACACCTTC
TRBV5-6	16	-	TRBJ1-2	-	CASIKIGGLWNYGYTF	TGTGCCAGCATCAAAATTGGGGGGTTGTGGAACTATGGCTACACCTTC
TRBV19	14	TRBD2	TRBJ2-7	-	CASSIPGGPNEQYF	TGTGCCAGTAGTATTCCGGGAGGGCCAAACGAGCAGTACTTC
TRBV2	16	-	TRBJ1-5	-	CASRGPQDSPNQPQHF	TGTGCCAGCAGGGGACCTCAGGACAGCCCAAATCAGCCCCAGCATTTT
TRBV5-6	15	-	TRBJ2-3	-	CASTHGRGWTDTQYF	TGTGCCAGCACCCACGGCAGGGGTTGGACAGATACGCAGTATTTT
TRBV19	15	TRBD2	TRBJ2-1	-	CASRHLAGAHNEQFF	TGTGCCAGTAGGCACCTAGCGGGAGCACACAATGAGCAGTTCTTC
TRBV5-1	16	TRBD1	TRBJ2-1	-	CASSWAPGQGANEQFF	TGCGCCAGCAGCTGGGCTCCGGGACAGGGGGCGAATGAGCAGTTCTTC
TRBV28	14	TRBD1	TRBJ2-5	-	CASSGQGVGETQYF	TGTGCCAGCAGTGGACAGGGGGTAGGGGAGACCCAGTACTTC
TRBV12-5	17	-	TRBJ1-1	-	CASGLNPTGATDTEAFF	TGTGCTAGTGGTTTGAACCCAACAGGAGCCACGGACACTGAAGCTTTCTTT
TRBV28	15	-	TRBJ2-7	-	CASSLRSRATYEQYF	TGTGCCAGCAGTTTACGGTCCAGGGCTACCTACGAGCAGTACTTC
TRBV4-1	21	-	TRBJ1-4	once	CASSPGGITGRSHEANEKLFF	TGCGCCAGCAGCCCGGGCGGAATTACAGGGAGGAGCCATGAGGCTAATGAAAAACTGTTTTTT
TRBV9	18	TRBD2	TRBJ2-3	-	CASSVAPRAGGVTDTQYF	TGTGCCAGCAGCGTAGCCCCCCGAGCGGGAGGGGTGACAGATACGCAGTATTTT
TRBV9	16	-	TRBJ2-5	-	CASSVAPLAPQETQYF	TGTGCCAGCAGCGTAGCCCCCCTAGCGCCTCAAGAGACCCAGTACTTC
TRBV18	15	-	TRBJ1-1	-	CASSREGSKNTEAFF	TGTGCCAGCTCACGCGAGGGCAGCAAGAACACTGAAGCTTTCTTT
TRBV9	13	-	TRBJ1-1	-	CASSVDGYTEAFF	TGTGCCAGCAGCGTAGATGGGTATACTGAAGCTTTCTTT
TRBV7-9	14	-	TRBJ2-7	-	CASSLVPASYEQYF	TGTGCCAGCAGCTTAGTTCCGGCCTCCTACGAGCAGTACTTC
TRBV27	19	TRBD2	TRBJ2-2	-	CASSLFAPDGTSDTGELFF	TGTGCCAGCAGTTTATTCGCACCCGACGGGACTAGCGACACCGGGGAGCTGTTTTTT
TRBV11-2	19	-	TRBJ2-2	-	CASSFYPAFSSGDTGELFF	TGTGCCAGCAGCTTTTATCCGGCTTTCTCGTCGGGGGACACCGGGGAGCTGTTTTTT